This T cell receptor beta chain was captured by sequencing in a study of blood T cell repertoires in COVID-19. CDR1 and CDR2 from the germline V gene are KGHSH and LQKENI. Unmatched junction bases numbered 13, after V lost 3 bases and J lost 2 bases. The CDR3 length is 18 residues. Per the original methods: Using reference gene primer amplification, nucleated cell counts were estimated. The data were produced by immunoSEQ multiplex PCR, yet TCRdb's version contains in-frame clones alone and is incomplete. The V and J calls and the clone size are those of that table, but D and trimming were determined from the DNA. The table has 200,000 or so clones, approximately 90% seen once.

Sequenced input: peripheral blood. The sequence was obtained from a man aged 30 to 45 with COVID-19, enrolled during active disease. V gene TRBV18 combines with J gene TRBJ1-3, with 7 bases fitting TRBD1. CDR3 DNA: TGTGCCAGCTCACCCGGAATGGTGTCGCAGGGGGCTGGAAACACCATATATTTT. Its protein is CASSPGMVSQGAGNTIYF.